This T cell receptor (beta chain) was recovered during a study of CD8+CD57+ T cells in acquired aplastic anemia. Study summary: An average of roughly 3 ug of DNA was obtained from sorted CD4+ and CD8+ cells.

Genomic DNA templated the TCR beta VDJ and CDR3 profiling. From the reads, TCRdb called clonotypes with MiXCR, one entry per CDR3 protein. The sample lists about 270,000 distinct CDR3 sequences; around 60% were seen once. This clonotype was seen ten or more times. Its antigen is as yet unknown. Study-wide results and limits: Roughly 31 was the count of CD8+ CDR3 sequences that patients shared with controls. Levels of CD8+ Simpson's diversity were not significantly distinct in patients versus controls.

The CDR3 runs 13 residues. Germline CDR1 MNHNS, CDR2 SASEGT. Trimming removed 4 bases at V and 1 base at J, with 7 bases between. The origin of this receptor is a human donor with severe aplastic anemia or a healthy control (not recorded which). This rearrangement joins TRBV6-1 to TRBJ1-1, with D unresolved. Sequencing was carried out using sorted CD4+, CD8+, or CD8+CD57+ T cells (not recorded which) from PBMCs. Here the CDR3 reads CASSASGNTEAFF. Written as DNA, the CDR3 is TGTGCCAGCAGTGCTTCTGGGAACACTGAAGCTTTCTTT.